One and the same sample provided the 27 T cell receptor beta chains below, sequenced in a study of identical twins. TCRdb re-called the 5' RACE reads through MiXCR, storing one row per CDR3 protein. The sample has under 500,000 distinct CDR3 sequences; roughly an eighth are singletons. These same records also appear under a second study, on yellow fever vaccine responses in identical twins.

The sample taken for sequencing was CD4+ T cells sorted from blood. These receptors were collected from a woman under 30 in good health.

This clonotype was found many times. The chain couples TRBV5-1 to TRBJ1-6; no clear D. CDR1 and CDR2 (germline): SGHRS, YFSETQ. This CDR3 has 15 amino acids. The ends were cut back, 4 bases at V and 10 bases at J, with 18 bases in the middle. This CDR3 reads CASSLDLAAPSPLHF. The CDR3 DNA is TGCGCCAGCAGCCTCGACCTTGCGGCACCCTCACCCCTCCACTTT. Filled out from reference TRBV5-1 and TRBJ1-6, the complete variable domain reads KAGVTQTPRYLIKTRGQQVTLSCSPISGHRSVSWYQQTPGQGLQFLFEYFSETQRNKGNFPGRFSGRQFSNSRSEMNVSTLELGDSALYLCASSLDLAAPSPLHFGNGTRLTVT.

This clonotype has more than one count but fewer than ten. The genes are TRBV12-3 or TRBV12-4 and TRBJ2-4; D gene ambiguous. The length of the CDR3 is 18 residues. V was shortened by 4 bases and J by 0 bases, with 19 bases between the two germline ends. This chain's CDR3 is CASSSGPSPLLAKNIQYF. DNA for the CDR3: TGTGCCAGCAGTTCCGGACCGAGTCCACTTCTAGCCAAAAACATTCAGTACTTC.

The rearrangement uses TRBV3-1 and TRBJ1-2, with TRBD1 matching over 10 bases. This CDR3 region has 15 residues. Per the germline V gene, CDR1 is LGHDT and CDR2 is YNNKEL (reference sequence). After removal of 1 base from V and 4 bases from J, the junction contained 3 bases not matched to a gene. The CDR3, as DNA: TGTGCCAGCAGCCAAGGACAGGGGGCTTCCTATGGCTACACCTTC. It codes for CASSQGQGASYGYTF.

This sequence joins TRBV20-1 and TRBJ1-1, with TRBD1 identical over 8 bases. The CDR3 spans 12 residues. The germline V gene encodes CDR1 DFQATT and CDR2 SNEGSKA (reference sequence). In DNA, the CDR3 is TGCAGCGGACAGGGAATGAACACTGAAGCTTTCTTT. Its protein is CSGQGMNTEAFF.

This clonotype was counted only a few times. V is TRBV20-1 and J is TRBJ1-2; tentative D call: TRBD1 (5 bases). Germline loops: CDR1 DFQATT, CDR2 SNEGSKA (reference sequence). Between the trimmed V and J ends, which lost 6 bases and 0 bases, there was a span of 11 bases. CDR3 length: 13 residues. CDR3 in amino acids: CSAWDGANYGYTF. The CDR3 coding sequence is TGCAGTGCGTGGGACGGTGCTAACTATGGCTACACCTTC.

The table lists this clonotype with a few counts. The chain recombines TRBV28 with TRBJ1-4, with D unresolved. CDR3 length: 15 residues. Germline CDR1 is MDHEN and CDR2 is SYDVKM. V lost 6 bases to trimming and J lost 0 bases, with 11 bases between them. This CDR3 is CASSPWTTTNEKLFF. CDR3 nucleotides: TGTGCCAGCAGCCCCTGGACTACAACTAATGAAAAACTGTTTTTT.

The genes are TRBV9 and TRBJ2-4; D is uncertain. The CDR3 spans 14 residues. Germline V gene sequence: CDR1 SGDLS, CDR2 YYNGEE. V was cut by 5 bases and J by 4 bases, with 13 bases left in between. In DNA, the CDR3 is TGTGCCAGCAGATTAGACCGTAAAAAAAACATTCAGTACTTC. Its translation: CASRLDRKKNIQYF.

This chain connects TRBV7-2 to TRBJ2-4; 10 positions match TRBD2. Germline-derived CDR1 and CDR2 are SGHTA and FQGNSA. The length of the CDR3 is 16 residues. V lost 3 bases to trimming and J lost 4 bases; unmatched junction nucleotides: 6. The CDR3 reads CASSLTSGFLKNIQYF. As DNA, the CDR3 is TGTGCCAGCAGCTTGACTAGCGGGTTCTTAAAAAACATTCAGTACTTC. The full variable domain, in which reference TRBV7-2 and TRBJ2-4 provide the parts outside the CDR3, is GAGVSQSPSNKVTEKGKDVELRCDPISGHTALYWYRQSLGQGLEFLIYFQGNSAPDKSGLPSDRFSAERTGGSVSTLTIQRTQQEDSAVYLCASSLTSGFLKNIQYFGAGTRLSVL.

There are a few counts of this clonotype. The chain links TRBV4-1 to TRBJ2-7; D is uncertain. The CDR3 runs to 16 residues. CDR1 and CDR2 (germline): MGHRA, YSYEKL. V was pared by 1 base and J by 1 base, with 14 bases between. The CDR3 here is CASSQAGFTKSYEQYF. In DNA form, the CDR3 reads TGCGCCAGCAGCCAAGCGGGTTTCACAAAATCCTACGAGCAGTACTTC.

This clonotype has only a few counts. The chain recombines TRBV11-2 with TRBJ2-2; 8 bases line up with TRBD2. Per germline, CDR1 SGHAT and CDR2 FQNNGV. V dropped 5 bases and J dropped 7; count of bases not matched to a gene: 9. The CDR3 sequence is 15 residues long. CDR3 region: CASSPLRGADGELFF. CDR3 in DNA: TGTGCCAGCAGCCCCCTGCGGGGGGCGGACGGGGAGCTGTTTTTT.

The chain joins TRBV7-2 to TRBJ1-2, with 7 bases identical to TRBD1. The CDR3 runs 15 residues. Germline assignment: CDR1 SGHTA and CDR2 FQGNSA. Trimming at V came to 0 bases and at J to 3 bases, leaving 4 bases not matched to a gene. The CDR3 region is CASSLALGGDYGYTF. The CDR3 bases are TGTGCCAGCAGCTTAGCCCTAGGGGGCGACTATGGCTACACCTTC.

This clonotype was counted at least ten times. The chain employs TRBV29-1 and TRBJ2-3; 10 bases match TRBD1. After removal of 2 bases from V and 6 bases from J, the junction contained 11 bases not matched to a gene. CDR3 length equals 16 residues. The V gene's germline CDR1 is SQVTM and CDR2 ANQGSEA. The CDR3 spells CSVEWRGQGISDTQYF. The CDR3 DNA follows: TGCAGCGTTGAATGGAGGGGACAGGGGATATCCGATACGCAGTATTTT.

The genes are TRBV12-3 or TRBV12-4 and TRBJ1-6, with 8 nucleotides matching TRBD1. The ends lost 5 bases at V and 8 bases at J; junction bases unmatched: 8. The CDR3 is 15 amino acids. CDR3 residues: CASSVQTGVHSPLHF. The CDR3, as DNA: TGTGCCAGCAGTGTACAGACAGGGGTTCATTCACCCCTCCACTTT.

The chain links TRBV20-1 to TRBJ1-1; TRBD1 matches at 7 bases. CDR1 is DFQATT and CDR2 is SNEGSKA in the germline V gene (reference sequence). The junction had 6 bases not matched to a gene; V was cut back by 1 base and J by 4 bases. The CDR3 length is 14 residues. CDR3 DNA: TGCAGTGCTAGAGTCCCAGGGGGGGGCACTGAAGCTTTCTTT. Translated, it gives CSARVPGGGTEAFF.

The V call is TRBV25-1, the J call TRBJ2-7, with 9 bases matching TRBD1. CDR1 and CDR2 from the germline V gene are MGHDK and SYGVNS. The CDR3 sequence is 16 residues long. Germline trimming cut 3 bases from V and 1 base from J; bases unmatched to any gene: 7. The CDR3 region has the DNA TGTGCCAGCAGTGATTTAGGGGGGACAGGGTCCTACGAGCAGTACTTC. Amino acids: CASSDLGGTGSYEQYF.

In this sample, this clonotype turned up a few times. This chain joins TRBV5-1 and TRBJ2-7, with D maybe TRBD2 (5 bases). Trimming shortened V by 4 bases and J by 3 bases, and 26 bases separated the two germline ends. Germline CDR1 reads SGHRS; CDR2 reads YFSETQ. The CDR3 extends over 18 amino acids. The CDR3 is CASSPLAGTKEPIYEQYF. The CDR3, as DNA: TGCGCCAGCAGCCCTCTGGCGGGTACAAAGGAGCCGATCTACGAGCAGTACTTC.

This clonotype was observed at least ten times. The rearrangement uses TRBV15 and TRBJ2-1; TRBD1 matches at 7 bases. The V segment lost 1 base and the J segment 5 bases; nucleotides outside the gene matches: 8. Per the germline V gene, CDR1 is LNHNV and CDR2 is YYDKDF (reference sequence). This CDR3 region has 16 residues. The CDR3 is CATSRVDNRGNNEQFF. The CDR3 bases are TGTGCCACCAGCAGAGTCGATAACAGGGGAAACAATGAGCAGTTCTTC.

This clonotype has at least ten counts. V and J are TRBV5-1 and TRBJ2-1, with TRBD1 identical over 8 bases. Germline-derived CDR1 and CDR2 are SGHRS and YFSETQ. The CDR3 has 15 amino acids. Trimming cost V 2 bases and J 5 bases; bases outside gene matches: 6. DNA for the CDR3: TGCGCCAGCAGCTTCCAGGGGGCTCTCGACAATGAGCAGTTCTTC. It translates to CASSFQGALDNEQFF.

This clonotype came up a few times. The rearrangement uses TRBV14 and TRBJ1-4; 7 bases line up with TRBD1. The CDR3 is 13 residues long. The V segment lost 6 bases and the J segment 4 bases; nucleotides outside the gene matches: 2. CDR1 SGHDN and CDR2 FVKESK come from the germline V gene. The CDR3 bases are TGTGCCAGCAGTGGGGACAGTAATGAAAAACTGTTTTTT. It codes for CASSGDSNEKLFF.

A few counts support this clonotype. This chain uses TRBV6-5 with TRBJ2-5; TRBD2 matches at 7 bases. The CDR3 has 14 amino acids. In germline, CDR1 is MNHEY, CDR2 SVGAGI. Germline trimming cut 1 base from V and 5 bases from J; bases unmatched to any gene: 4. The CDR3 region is CASSYFSGMETQYF. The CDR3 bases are TGTGCCAGCAGTTACTTCAGCGGGATGGAGACCCAGTACTTC.

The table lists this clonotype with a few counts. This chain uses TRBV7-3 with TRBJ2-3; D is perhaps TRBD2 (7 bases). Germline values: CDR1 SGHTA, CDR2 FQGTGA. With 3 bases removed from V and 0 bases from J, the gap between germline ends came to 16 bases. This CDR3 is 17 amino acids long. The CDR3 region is CASSFRLGGASTDTQYF. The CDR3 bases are TGTGCCAGCAGCTTCCGCCTAGGGGGGGCTAGCACAGATACGCAGTATTTT.

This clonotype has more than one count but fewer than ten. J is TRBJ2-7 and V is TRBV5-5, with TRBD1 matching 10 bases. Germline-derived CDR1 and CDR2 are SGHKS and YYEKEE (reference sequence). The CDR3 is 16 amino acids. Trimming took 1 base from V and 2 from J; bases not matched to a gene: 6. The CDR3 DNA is TGTGCCAGCAGCTTGTTGCCCGGGACAGGGGCCTACGAGCAGTACTTC. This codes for CASSLLPGTGAYEQYF.

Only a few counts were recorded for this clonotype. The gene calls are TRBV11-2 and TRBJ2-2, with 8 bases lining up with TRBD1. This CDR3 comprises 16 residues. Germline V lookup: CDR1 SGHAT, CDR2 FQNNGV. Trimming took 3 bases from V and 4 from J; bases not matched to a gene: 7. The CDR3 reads CASSFSGGRSTGELFF. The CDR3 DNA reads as TGTGCCAGCAGCTTTTCAGGGGGCCGGAGCACCGGGGAGCTGTTTTTT.

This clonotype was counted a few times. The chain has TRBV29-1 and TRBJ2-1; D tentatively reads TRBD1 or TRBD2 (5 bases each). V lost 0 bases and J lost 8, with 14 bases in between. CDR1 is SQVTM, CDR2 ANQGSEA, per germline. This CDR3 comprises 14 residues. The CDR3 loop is CSVEERSGADEQFF. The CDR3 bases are TGCAGCGTTGAAGAGCGATCCGGGGCGGATGAGCAGTTCTTC.

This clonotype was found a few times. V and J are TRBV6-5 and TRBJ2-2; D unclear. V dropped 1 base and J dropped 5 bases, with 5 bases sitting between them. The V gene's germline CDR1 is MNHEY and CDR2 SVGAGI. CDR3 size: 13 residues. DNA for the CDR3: TGTGCCAGCAGTTACTGGGCTACCGGGGAGCTGTTTTTT. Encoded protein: CASSYWATGELFF.

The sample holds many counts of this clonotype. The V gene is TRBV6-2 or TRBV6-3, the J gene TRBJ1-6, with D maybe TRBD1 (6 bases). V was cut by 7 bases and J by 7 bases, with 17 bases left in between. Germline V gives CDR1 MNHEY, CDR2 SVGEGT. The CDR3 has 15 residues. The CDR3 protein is CASISDRGWNSPLHF. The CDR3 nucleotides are TGTGCCAGCATTTCGGACAGAGGGTGGAATTCACCCCTCCACTTT.

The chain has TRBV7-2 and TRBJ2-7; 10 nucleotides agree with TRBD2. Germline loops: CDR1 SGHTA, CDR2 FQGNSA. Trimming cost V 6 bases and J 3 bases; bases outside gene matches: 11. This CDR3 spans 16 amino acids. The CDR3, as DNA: TGTGCCAGCAGACAAAGCGGGGGGGCAGTGGGCTACGAGCAGTACTTC. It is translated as CASRQSGGAVGYEQYF. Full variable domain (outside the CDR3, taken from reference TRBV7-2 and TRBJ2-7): GAGVSQSPSNKVTEKGKDVELRCDPISGHTALYWYRQSLGQGLEFLIYFQGNSAPDKSGLPSDRFSAERTGGSVSTLTIQRTQQEDSAVYLCASRQSGGAVGYEQYFGPGTRLTVT.